The next 23 T cell receptor beta chains were all read from a single sample in a study of CD8 T cells in ankylosing spondylitis. TCRdb itself ran the 5' RACE reads through MiXCR, one entry per CDR3 protein. The sample has 150,000 to 200,000 distinct CDR3 sequences, roughly 30% seen once. The sample comprised synovial fluid, either unsorted or a sorted T cell fraction (not recorded which). Receptor source: a male donor with ankylosing spondylitis.

This clonotype appeared many times. The chain joins TRBV20-1 to TRBJ2-3, with D unresolved. V was shortened by 3 bases and J by 2 bases, with 15 bases between the two germline ends. The CDR3 totals 15 residues. CDR1 and CDR2 from the germline V gene are DFQATT and SNEGSKA (reference sequence). The CDR3 bases are TGCAGTGCTAGCGCTCAGGACCGTATCACAGATACGCAGTATTTT. It codes for CSASAQDRITDTQYF.

This clonotype has just a few counts. The rearrangement links TRBV25-1 to TRBJ1-3, with TRBD1 as a possible D gene (5 bases). Looked up from germline, CDR1 is MGHDK and CDR2 is SYGVNS. The CDR3 extends over 15 amino acids. Trimming pared 0 bases from V and 4 bases from J, leaving 10 bases between. As DNA, the CDR3 is TGTGCCAGCAGTGAATATACGGGGGACGGAAACACCATATATTTT. Encoded protein: CASSEYTGDGNTIYF.

V usage is TRBV6-1 and J usage is TRBJ2-2, with 7 positions matching TRBD1. The germline gives CDR1 MNHNS, CDR2 SASEGT. The CDR3 consists of 13 residues. V lost 6 bases and J lost 7; bases outside the gene matches: 5. The CDR3 region has the DNA TGTGCCAGCAGGACAGGGCTGAGCGGGGAGCTGTTTTTT. It yields the protein CASRTGLSGELFF.

In this sample, this clonotype turned up a few times. The chain has TRBV10-3 and TRBJ2-5; TRBD2 matches 8 bases. Germline V lookup: CDR1 ENHRY, CDR2 SYGVKD. CDR3 size: 14 residues. With V trimmed by 10 bases and J by 1 base, 8 bases remained unmatched. In DNA form, the CDR3 reads TGTGCCACCTTAGCGGGAAACCTCCAAGAGACCCAGTACTTC. Its translation: CATLAGNLQETQYF.

This clonotype has more than one count but fewer than ten. This chain links TRBV5-1 with TRBJ2-6; the D is unclear. Trimming took off 5 bases at V and 0 bases at J, with 9 bases between the two ends. The germline V gene has CDR1 SGHRS and CDR2 YFSETQ. This CDR3 spans 15 amino acids. The CDR3 loop is CASSPSTSGANVLTF. In nucleotides, the CDR3 is TGCGCCAGCAGTCCGAGTACCTCTGGGGCCAACGTCCTGACTTTC.

V and J are TRBV15 and TRBJ1-4; the D is unclear. Trimming shortened V by 1 base and J by 4 bases, and 10 bases separated the two germline ends. The length of the CDR3 is 15 residues. The germline CDR1 and CDR2 sequences are LNHNV and YYDKDF (reference sequence). The CDR3, as DNA: TGTGCCACCAGCAGAGGAGAAGGAGATAATGAAAAACTGTTTTTT. Protein product: CATSRGEGDNEKLFF.

This clonotype was seen a few times. The chain joins TRBV10-1 to TRBJ1-2; 7 bases agree with TRBD1. Unmatched junction bases numbered 0, after V lost 2 bases and J lost 3 bases. Germline V gives CDR1 WNHNN, CDR2 SYGVQD (reference sequence). This CDR3 comprises 13 residues. CDR3 protein: CASSEGTDYGYTF. CDR3 DNA sequence: TGCGCCAGCAGTGAGGGGACAGACTATGGCTACACCTTC.

The rearrangement links TRBV10-3 to TRBJ1-4; a weak D match, TRBD1 (6 bases). Germline CDR1 reads ENHRY; CDR2 reads SYGVKD. The CDR3 sequence is 14 residues long. Trimming shortened V by 9 bases and J by 3 bases, and 14 bases separated the two germline ends. The chain's CDR3 is CAIPRDISNEKLFF. The CDR3 coding sequence is TGTGCCATACCTCGGGACATTTCTAATGAAAAACTGTTTTTT.

The rearrangement joins TRBV28 to TRBJ1-1, with D maybe TRBD1 (6 bases). Looked up from germline, CDR1 is MDHEN and CDR2 is SYDVKM. V lost 6 bases to trimming and J lost 10 bases, with 21 bases between them. The CDR3 runs 14 residues. CDR3 protein: CASREPVGGAVAFF. The CDR3 DNA reads as TGTGCCAGCAGAGAACCTGTGGGGGGCGCGGTAGCTTTCTTT.

The chain recombines TRBV3-1 with TRBJ1-2; a possible D gene is TRBD1 (6 bases). V was clipped by 4 bases and J by 4 bases, with 10 bases between them. Germline CDR1 is LGHDT and CDR2 is YNNKEL (reference sequence). This CDR3 region has 13 residues. CDR3 DNA sequence: TGTGCCAGCAGCCGAGAGGGGGGCTATGGCTACACCTTC. Translation gives CASSREGGYGYTF.

This clonotype occurred many times. The chain has TRBV10-3 and TRBJ1-2; no clear D. The CDR3 is 14 residues long. CDR1 is ENHRY, CDR2 SYGVKD, per germline. Trimming pared 2 bases from V and 2 bases from J, leaving 9 bases between. The CDR3 loop reads CAISEPGGNYGYTF. In DNA, the CDR3 is TGTGCCATCAGTGAGCCGGGAGGGAACTATGGCTACACCTTC.

The table lists this clonotype with many counts. The chain carries TRBV12-3 or TRBV12-4 and TRBJ2-1, with D tentatively TRBD1 (6 bases). This CDR3 has 15 amino acids. V was pared by 2 bases and J by 8 bases, with 16 bases between. CDR3 amino acids: CASSLIDRKLDEQFF. The CDR3 bases are TGTGCCAGCAGTTTAATTGACAGGAAGTTGGATGAGCAGTTCTTC.

The V and J genes are TRBV6-1 and TRBJ1-1; 7 positions match TRBD1. V dropped 4 bases and J dropped 4; count of bases not matched to a gene: 3. The CDR3 is 13 residues long. From germline, CDR1 is MNHNS and CDR2 SASEGT. CDR3 amino acids: CASSVQGGTEAFF. CDR3 DNA: TGTGCCAGCAGTGTCCAGGGGGGCACTGAAGCTTTCTTT.

The chain carries TRBV28 and TRBJ2-2; 8 nucleotides align to TRBD1. Trimming removed 5 bases from V and 1 base from J; junction bases left unmatched: 9. The germline CDR1 and CDR2 sequences are MDHEN and SYDVKM. The CDR3 has 17 amino acids. The DNA of the CDR3 is TGTGCCAGCAGTATCCCTCGGGGGACAGGGAACACCGGGGAGCTGTTTTTT. This gives the protein CASSIPRGTGNTGELFF.

This clonotype has just a few counts. This chain uses TRBV7-9 with TRBJ2-7, with D tentatively TRBD1 (6 bases). The germline V gene encodes CDR1 SEHNR and CDR2 FQNEAQ (reference sequence). The V end lost 1 base, the J end lost 3 bases, and 10 bases lay between the germline ends. The CDR3 runs 14 residues. CDR3 sequence reads: CASSLEQGIYEQYF. The CDR3 DNA is TGTGCCAGCAGCTTAGAACAGGGCATCTACGAGCAGTACTTC. The full variable domain, with the rest looked up from reference TRBV7-9 and TRBJ2-7, is DTGVSQNPRHKITKRGQNVTFRCDPISEHNRLYWYRQTLGQGPEFLTYFQNEAQLEKSRLLSDRFSAERPKGSFSTLEIQRTEQGDSAMYLCASSLEQGIYEQYFGPGTRLTVT.

The chain couples TRBV27 to TRBJ2-5; D could derive from TRBD1 or TRBD2 (6 bases each). CDR3 length equals 14 residues. Trimming left V 3 bases short and J 7 bases short, with 15 bases between. CDR1 MNHEY and CDR2 SMNVEV come from the germline V gene (reference sequence). The CDR3 protein is CASSFRGERGTQYF. DNA of the CDR3: TGTGCCAGCAGTTTTAGGGGGGAACGGGGGACCCAGTACTTC.

V and J are TRBV20-1 and TRBJ2-1; 14 nucleotides align to TRBD2. This CDR3 has 15 amino acids. Germline CDR1 is DFQATT and CDR2 is SNEGSKA (reference sequence). With V trimmed by 1 base and J by 7 bases, 3 bases remained unmatched. The CDR3 bases are TGCAGTGCTAGAGCCGGGACTAGCGGGGGAAATGAGCAGTTCTTC. Translating gives CSARAGTSGGNEQFF.

This clonotype was counted between two and nine times. The V gene is TRBV11-2, the J gene TRBJ1-3; 10 positions agree with TRBD1. Germline V gene lookup returns CDR1 SGHAT and CDR2 FQNNGV. This CDR3 is built from 17 residues. V shed 5 bases, J shed 0 bases, and the junction held 7 bases outside the gene matches. The CDR3 spells CASSRSGTGDSGNTIYF. The CDR3 region has the DNA TGTGCCAGCAGCCGATCCGGGACAGGGGACTCTGGAAACACCATATATTTT.

The V call is TRBV3-1, the J call TRBJ2-6; D remains ambiguous. The germline V gene encodes CDR1 LGHDT and CDR2 YNNKEL (reference sequence). The CDR3 runs to 13 residues. V shed 11 bases and J shed 0 bases, with 8 bases lying between them. The CDR3 loop is CAADSSGANVLTF. In DNA, the CDR3 is TGTGCCGCAGACTCCTCTGGGGCCAACGTCCTGACTTTC.

This clonotype showed up just a few times. J is TRBJ2-1 and V is TRBV15, with a possible D match to TRBD1 (6 bases). Germline CDR1 reads LNHNV; CDR2 reads YYDKDF (reference sequence). There are 15 residues in the CDR3. Trimming removed 0 bases from V and 4 bases from J, with 10 bases in between. The CDR3 DNA sequence: TGTGCCACCAGCAGAGATTGGGGGCCTTACAATGAGCAGTTCTTC. Its translation: CATSRDWGPYNEQFF. The variable domain in full, completed from reference TRBV15 and TRBJ2-1, reads DAMVIQNPRYQVTQFGKPVTLSCSQTLNHNVMYWYQQKSSQAPKLLFHYYDKDFNNEADTPDNFQSRRPNTSFCFLDIRSPGLGDTAMYLCATSRDWGPYNEQFFGPGTRLTVL.

This clonotype has a handful of counts. V is TRBV3-1 and J is TRBJ2-7, with TRBD1 as a possible D gene (5 bases). The CDR3 sequence is 14 residues long. V shed 1 base and J shed 5 bases, with 12 bases lying between them. CDR1 and CDR2 from the germline V gene are LGHDT and YNNKEL (reference sequence). CDR3 in DNA: TGTGCCAGCAGCCAAGGGGCAGGGCATAACGAGCAGTACTTC. Its protein product is CASSQGAGHNEQYF.

This rearrangement joins TRBV4-1 to TRBJ2-7; D may correspond to TRBD1 or TRBD2 (5 bases each). Looked up from germline, CDR1 is MGHRA and CDR2 is YSYEKL. Trimming took off 4 bases at V and 3 bases at J, with 16 bases between the two ends. The CDR3 sequence is 15 residues long. For the CDR3, the DNA is TGCGCCAGCAGCCTGACTGGGGACGGACTCTACGAGCAGTACTTC. Protein: CASSLTGDGLYEQYF.

This clonotype has a handful of counts. The rearrangement joins TRBV18 to TRBJ1-5; maybe TRBD1 (5 bases). V was pared by 6 bases and J by 5 bases, with 17 bases between. In germline, CDR1 is KGHSH, CDR2 LQKENI. The CDR3 covers 15 residues. The CDR3 reads CASSQRFGDDQPQHF. CDR3 bases: TGTGCCAGCTCCCAGCGTTTCGGGGACGATCAGCCCCAGCATTTT.